These 27 T cell receptor beta chains were all obtained from the same sample, sequenced in a study of vaccination and CD4 T cells after COVID-19. Once obtained from cultured CD4+ T cells, the DNA was sequenced using the Oncomine TCR Beta short-read assay. TCRdb called the PCR reads again in MiXCR, with one record for every CDR3 protein. This sample has over 20,000 distinct CDR3 sequences; nearly 55% occur once, and the top ten carry 6%. Indicated treatment: roughly nine-day PBMC culture with coronavirus spike peptide pools or control peptides (ViraFEST assay). These TCRs' antigens remain unknown. Sequencing was carried out using CD4+ T cells from blood, cultured in vitro. The source of these receptors is a human donor who had recovered from COVID-19.

This clonotype was seen more than once but under ten times. The chain has TRBV7-2 and TRBJ2-7; possibly TRBD2 for D (6 bases). Trimming pared 2 bases from V and 2 bases from J, leaving 16 bases between. CDR3 length: 16 residues. Germline V gene data show CDR1 as SGHTA and CDR2 as FQGNSA. The CDR3 loop reads CASSLPFSGYPYEQYF. The CDR3 nucleotides are TGTGCCAGCAGCTTACCCTTTAGCGGTTACCCCTACGAGCAGTACTTC. The whole variable domain, filled in from reference TRBV7-2 and TRBJ2-7, reads GAGVSQSPSNKVTEKGKDVELRCDPISGHTALYWYRQSLGQGLEFLIYFQGNSAPDKSGLPSDRFSAERTGGSVSTLTIQRTQQEDSAVYLCASSLPFSGYPYEQYFGPGTRLTVT.

V gene TRBV21-1 combines with J gene TRBJ1-1; TRBD1 is the table's D call, not checked against the DNA. TRBV21-1 is a known pseudogene. The CDR3 sequence is 17 residues long. The CDR3 sequence: CASSTRYRLAGITEAFF. CDR3 in DNA: TGTGCCAGCAGCACACGATACAGGCTTGCGGGGATCACTGAAGCTTTCTTT.

This clonotype occurred a few times. The V gene is TRBV12-3 or TRBV12-4, the J gene TRBJ1-2; 9 nucleotides align to TRBD1. This CDR3 has 10 residues. CDR3 amino acids: CTDRGYGYTF. CDR3 nucleotide sequence: TGTACAGACAGGGGGTATGGCTACACCTTC.

The V gene is TRBV4-2, the J gene TRBJ1-5; no clear D. Germline-derived CDR1 and CDR2 are LGHNA and YNFKEQ. The CDR3 has 13 amino acids. V was cut by 0 bases and J by 5 bases, with 5 bases left in between. CDR3 loop: CASSQEQDQPQHF. Written as DNA, the CDR3 is TGTGCCAGCAGCCAAGAGCAAGATCAGCCCCAGCATTTT.

This clonotype was recorded only once. The chain links TRBV27 to TRBJ2-3, with D possibly TRBD2 on 6 matching bases. The CDR3 runs to 17 residues. From germline, CDR1 is MNHEY and CDR2 SMNVEV (reference sequence). The germline V and J ends were trimmed by 5 bases and 6 bases, with 24 bases remaining between them. The CDR3: CASSLGTCGTGADTQYF. The DNA of the CDR3 is TGTGCCAGCAGTCTCGGGACTTGCGGGACGGGAGCTGATACGCAGTATTTT.

CDR3 nucleotide sequence: TGTGCCAGCAGCTTTTCCACAGATACGCAGTATTTT. Amino acids: CASSFSTDTQYF. The chain recombines TRBV7-2 with TRBJ2-3, with D hard to call. The length of the CDR3 is 12 residues. V was clipped by 3 bases and J by 2 bases, with 3 bases between them. In germline, CDR1 is SGHTA, CDR2 FQGNSA. The full variable domain, its missing parts supplied by reference TRBV7-2 and TRBJ2-3, is GAGVSQSPSNKVTEKGKDVELRCDPISGHTALYWYRQSLGQGLEFLIYFQGNSAPDKSGLPSDRFSAERTGGSVSTLTIQRTQQEDSAVYLCASSFSTDTQYFGPGTRLTVL.

The J gene is TRBJ2-2, the V gene TRBV24-1; D perhaps matches TRBD2 (6 bases). CDR3 size: 16 residues. V lost 3 bases to trimming and J lost 7 bases, with 17 bases between them. Germline loops: CDR1 KGHDR, CDR2 SFDVKD. In DNA form, the CDR3 reads TGTGCCACCAGTGATCCCGGAGGAGGGGCGGGCGGGGAGCTGTTTTTT. Residues: CATSDPGGGAGGELFF.

The chain joins TRBV20-1 to TRBJ1-2; D is ambiguous. The germline CDR1 and CDR2 sequences are DFQATT and SNEGSKA (reference sequence). CDR3 length: 10 residues. The V end lost 5 bases, the J end lost 4 bases, and 5 bases lay between the germline ends. The CDR3 DNA follows: TGCAGTGCTTGGAGCTATGGCTACACCTTC. As protein: CSAWSYGYTF.

The chain combines TRBV28 with TRBJ1-5; maybe TRBD1 (5 bases). The ends were cut back, 3 bases at V and 1 base at J, with 10 bases in the middle. CDR3 length: 15 residues. Germline values: CDR1 MDHEN, CDR2 SYDVKM. The CDR3 region is CASSLGGGSNQPQHF. The DNA for the CDR3 is TGTGCCAGCAGTTTGGGGGGAGGGAGCAATCAGCCCCAGCATTTT.

The V call is TRBV7-9, the J call TRBJ1-2; TRBD1 is a possible D gene (6 bases). From germline, CDR1 is SEHNR and CDR2 FQNEAQ (reference sequence). CDR3 length: 12 amino acids. Trimming took off 2 bases at V and 10 bases at J, with 11 bases between the two ends. The CDR3 coding sequence is TGTGCCAGCAGCTTAACAGGGAGGAACTACACCTTC. It specifies CASSLTGRNYTF.

This chain links TRBV20-1 with TRBJ1-2, with no clear D. Germline CDR1 reads DFQATT; CDR2 reads SNEGSKA (reference sequence). V was clipped by 0 bases and J by 1 base, with 6 bases between them. The length of the CDR3 is 13 residues. The DNA for the CDR3 is TGCAGTGCTAGAGATCGTGTTAACTATGGCTACACCTTC. It encodes CSARDRVNYGYTF.

The CDR3 nucleotides are TGCAGTGCTAGAGCCCACGACAGGAACACCGGGGAGCTGTTTTTT. It is translated as CSARAHDRNTGELFF. J is TRBJ2-2 and V is TRBV20-1, with D possibly being TRBD1 (5 bases). From germline, CDR1 is DFQATT and CDR2 SNEGSKA (reference sequence). The CDR3 spans 15 residues. The V end lost 1 base, the J end lost 1 base, and 10 bases lay between the germline ends.

The chain uses TRBV24-1 and TRBJ1-4; the D is unclear. Germline V gene data show CDR1 as KGHDR and CDR2 as SFDVKD. Trimming took 5 bases from V and 7 from J, leaving 19 bases between them. The CDR3 is 16 residues long. In nucleotides, the CDR3 is TGTGCCACCAGTGGGACTCAACAGTTAGCGGGTGAAAAACTGTTTTTT. This translates into CATSGTQQLAGEKLFF.

J is TRBJ2-2 and V is TRBV28, with no clear D. The CDR3 has 12 amino acids. V lost 1 base and J lost 7, with 4 bases in between. Germline assignment: CDR1 MDHEN and CDR2 SYDVKM. Here the CDR3 DNA reads TGTGCCAGCAGTTTATTAGACGGGGAGCTGTTTTTT. It encodes CASSLLDGELFF.

This clonotype has only a few counts. This chain uses TRBV6-2 or TRBV6-3 with TRBJ1-5; TRBD1 might be the D (6 bases). V dropped 7 bases and J dropped 8 bases, with 21 bases sitting between them. This CDR3 has 15 residues. Germline CDR1 reads MNHEY; CDR2 reads SVGEGT. The CDR3 loop reads CASTRLGTYFEPQHF. The CDR3 DNA is TGTGCCAGCACTCGACTCGGGACATATTTCGAGCCCCAGCATTTT.

The chain carries TRBV7-2 and TRBJ2-3; 8 bases are a match to TRBD2. Germline CDR1 reads SGHTA; CDR2 reads FQGNSA. V shed 5 bases and J 1 base; nucleotides not matched to a gene: 8. CDR3 length: 16 amino acids. Written as DNA, the CDR3 is TGTGCCAGCAGCCCCCGGGAAGCGGGGGGCACAGATACGCAGTATTTT. Its translation is CASSPREAGGTDTQYF.

The chain recombines TRBV27 with TRBJ1-1, with 9 bases matching TRBD1. Germline-derived CDR1 and CDR2 are MNHEY and SMNVEV (reference sequence). V was clipped by 3 bases and J by 1 base; unmatched bases: 15. The CDR3 covers 19 residues. CDR3 nucleotide sequence: TGTGCCAGCAGTTTTGTGGGGGTTGGAGGGACAGGGCCGAACACTGAAGCTTTCTTT. Translated, it gives CASSFVGVGGTGPNTEAFF.

V is TRBV14 and J is TRBJ1-6; D gene ambiguous. Germline-derived CDR1 and CDR2 are SGHDN and FVKESK. This CDR3 has 14 amino acids. V lost 0 bases, J lost 10 bases, and 10 bases lay in between. The CDR3 is CASSQERKSSPLHF. The CDR3 DNA sequence: TGTGCCAGCAGCCAAGAGCGTAAAAGCTCACCCCTCCACTTT.

The chain combines TRBV4-2 with TRBJ2-2, with 7 positions matching TRBD2. The length of the CDR3 is 19 residues. CDR1 and CDR2 (germline): LGHNA, YNFKEQ. Trimming cost V 0 bases and J 3 bases; bases outside gene matches: 13. This CDR3 reads CASSQDGGGGWFDTGELFF. For the CDR3, the DNA is TGTGCCAGCAGCCAAGACGGTGGGGGAGGGTGGTTTGACACCGGGGAGCTGTTTTTT.

The chain links TRBV28 to TRBJ1-3; maybe TRBD1 (6 bases). V was pared by 0 bases and J by 0 bases, with 15 bases between. The CDR3 consists of 18 residues. Per the germline V gene, CDR1 is MDHEN and CDR2 is SYDVKM. CDR3: CASSLWGGRASSGNTIYF. The DNA of the CDR3 is TGTGCCAGCAGTTTATGGGGGGGGCGGGCGAGCTCTGGAAACACCATATATTTT.

The rearrangement joins TRBV20-1 to TRBJ2-7; the match to TRBD2 covers 11 bases. Trimming cost V 2 bases and J 7 bases; bases outside gene matches: 10. CDR3 length equals 15 residues. Germline CDR1 and CDR2: DFQATT and SNEGSKA (reference sequence). This CDR3 is CSARRATSGIGEQYF. In DNA, the CDR3 is TGCAGTGCTAGAAGGGCGACTAGCGGGATAGGGGAGCAGTACTTC.

The gene calls are TRBV2 and TRBJ1-6; possibly TRBD1 for D (6 bases). The germline CDR1 and CDR2 sequences are SNHLY and FYNNEI. V was pared by 6 bases and J by 7 bases, with 13 bases between. The CDR3 contains 14 residues. The CDR3 is CASRFSGENSPLHF. CDR3 DNA sequence: TGTGCCAGCAGGTTCTCAGGGGAAAATTCACCCCTCCACTTT.

The rearrangement links TRBV20-1 to TRBJ1-5, with a tentative D call TRBD1 (5 bases). There are 15 residues in the CDR3. Germline loops: CDR1 DFQATT, CDR2 SNEGSKA (reference sequence). Trimming shortened V by 3 bases and J by 1 base, and 13 bases separated the two germline ends. The CDR3 DNA sequence: TGCAGTGCTAGTCAGGGTTCTGTGAGCAATCAGCCCCAGCATTTT. Its protein is CSASQGSVSNQPQHF.

The chain combines TRBV28 with TRBJ1-1; D gene ambiguous. This CDR3 comprises 13 residues. V dropped 7 bases and J dropped 6 bases, with 15 bases sitting between them. The germline V gene has CDR1 MDHEN and CDR2 SYDVKM. CDR3 amino acids: CASISPEGAEAFF. In DNA form, the CDR3 reads TGTGCCAGCATCTCACCCGAGGGCGCTGAAGCTTTCTTT.

This clonotype was observed a few times. The rearrangement joins TRBV30 to TRBJ1-1, with D perhaps TRBD1 (5 bases). The CDR3 runs to 16 residues. The germline CDR1 and CDR2 sequences are GTSNPN and SVGIG (reference sequence). V lost 0 bases to trimming and J lost 6 bases, with 20 bases between them. CDR3 coding DNA: TGTGCCTGGAGTGTAGGGCCCCCTGGAGCGGGGGCTGAAGCTTTCTTT. Its protein is CAWSVGPPGAGAEAFF.

This clonotype turned up a few times. The chain has TRBV4-2 and TRBJ1-3; tentative D call: TRBD1 (5 bases). With 0 bases removed from V and 2 bases from J, the gap between germline ends came to 8 bases. CDR3 length equals 15 residues. Germline lookup yields CDR1 LGHNA and CDR2 YNFKEQ. CDR3 loop: CASSQEGAAGNTIYF. CDR3 bases: TGTGCCAGCAGCCAAGAAGGGGCAGCTGGAAACACCATATATTTT.

This chain joins TRBV29-1 and TRBJ2-5, with D maybe TRBD1 (6 bases). This CDR3 region has 12 residues. V was trimmed by 4 bases and J by 5 bases, leaving 11 bases between them. Germline CDR1 is SQVTM and CDR2 is ANQGSEA. The CDR3 spells CSVGGLRETQYF. The DNA of the CDR3 is TGCAGCGTTGGGGGGCTTAGGGAGACCCAGTACTTC. Filled out from reference TRBV29-1 and TRBJ2-5, the complete variable domain reads SAVISQKPSRDICQRGTSLTIQCQVDSQVTMMFWYRQQPGQSLTLIATANQGSEATYESGFVIDKFPISRPNLTFSTLTVSNMSPEDSSIYLCSVGGLRETQYFGPGTRLLVL.